This TCR beta chain emerged from a study of breast tumors, draining lymph nodes, adjacent tissues. To note about this clonotype: No antigen is known for it. This may stem from a read error, because a much larger clone lies one nucleotide away.

The lymph nodes were axillary draining lymph nodes from breast cancer patients. Study conclusions and caveats: Most tumor T cells seemingly derive from lymph node, then expand in tumor. Luminal-like breast cancer showed significantly greater tumor-nontumor repertoire similarity than basal-like breast cancer did. Tumor repertoires ranked between lymph nodes and nontumor tissue in diversity, with V and J gene preferences. Tumor T cell lymph node origin was a supported hypothesis, not proven.

There are 11 residues in the CDR3. Per the germline V gene, CDR1 is DFQATT and CDR2 is SNEGSKA (reference sequence). TCRdb reprocessed the multiplex PCR reads with MiXCR, giving one entry per CDR3 protein. The table lists 160,000 or so distinct CDR3 sequences, about 30% of them singletons. V and J are TRBV20-1 and TRBJ2-5; D tentatively fits TRBD1 or TRBD2 (5 bases each). Sequenced input: axillary lymph node tissue. The TCR originated in a female donor with breast cancer. Some clones in this sample may be carry-over from other donors' samples. The CDR3 nucleotides read TGCAGTGCTAAACTGGGGGAGACCCGGTACTTC. It translates to CSAKLGETRYF.